Shown below are 20 T cell receptor beta chains from a single sample sequenced in a study of T cells in Graves' hyperthyroidism and ophthalmopathy. RNA transcripts served as the template for amplifying TCR beta CDR3 regions. With the HTBI primer set, the TCR CDR3 went through a first round of RT-PCR. TCRdb analysed the multiplex PCR reads with MiXCR anew, one entry per CDR3 protein. The top ten clones hold 17% of a sample with hundreds of thousands of distinct CDR3 sequences, 15% to 20% of them seen once. Source material: blood. The source is a woman aged 18-29 years with Graves' ophthalmopathy.

Concerning this clonotype: A much larger clone sits a single nucleotide away, making a read error possible. The rearrangement joins TRBV24-1 to TRBJ1-2; D is perhaps TRBD1 (5 bases). CDR3 size: 15 residues. The germline gives CDR1 KGHDR, CDR2 SFDVKD. The CDR3 is CATGDTSGGTNGYTF. As DNA, the CDR3 is TGTGCCACCGGTGATACCTCAGGAGGGACCAATGGCTACACCTTC.

This clonotype has more than one count but fewer than ten. This chain connects TRBV6-5 to TRBJ1-6; TRBD1 might be the D (6 bases). Looked up from germline, CDR1 is MNHEY and CDR2 is SVGAGI. The CDR3 spans 14 residues. V was shortened by 0 bases and J by 10 bases, with 10 bases between the two germline ends. CDR3 sequence reads: CASSYSTGTSPLHF. CDR3 DNA: TGTGCCAGCAGTTACTCAACAGGGACCTCACCCCTCCACTTT.

This clonotype appeared many times. The chain has TRBV6-6 and TRBJ2-1, with 7 bases matching TRBD2. Germline CDR1 is MNHNY and CDR2 is SVGAGI (reference sequence). The length of the CDR3 is 16 residues. V was clipped by 2 bases and J by 8 bases; unmatched bases: 12. CDR3 DNA sequence: TGTGCCAGCAGTTACCCAGGGTATGGGACTACCGATGAGCAGTTCTTC. Translating it yields CASSYPGYGTTDEQFF.

The chain combines TRBV12-3 or TRBV12-4 with TRBJ1-3; 7 nucleotides line up with TRBD1. V was clipped by 6 bases and J by 3 bases; unmatched bases: 5. The CDR3 is 14 amino acids. CDR3 protein: CASRRQGSGNTIYF. The CDR3 DNA sequence: TGTGCCAGCAGGAGACAGGGAAGTGGAAACACCATATATTTT.

This rearrangement joins TRBV5-6 to TRBJ2-1, with D maybe TRBD2 (6 bases). The CDR3 totals 14 residues. Germline V gives CDR1 SGHDT, CDR2 YYEEEE. V gave up 3 bases and J gave up 10 bases, with 17 bases separating them. CDR3 sequence reads: CASSSGLQSWEQFF. CDR3 DNA sequence: TGTGCCAGCAGCTCGGGACTCCAGTCATGGGAGCAGTTCTTC.

This clonotype appeared once. This rearrangement joins TRBV9 to TRBJ2-1, with 10 bases fitting TRBD2. Germline V gives CDR1 SGDLS, CDR2 YYNGEE. The CDR3 runs to 15 residues. V shed 4 bases and J 3 bases; nucleotides not matched to a gene: 4. CDR3 residues: CASSSSGGNYNEQFF. CDR3 DNA sequence: TGTGCCAGCAGCTCTAGCGGGGGTAACTACAATGAGCAGTTCTTC.

This clonotype was seen ten or more times. The rearrangement uses TRBV18 and TRBJ2-2; 8 bases are shared with TRBD1. The trim removed 5 bases at V and 1 base at J, leaving 3 bases unmatched. Germline-derived CDR1 and CDR2 are KGHSH and LQKENI. The CDR3 is 15 residues long. The CDR3 DNA reads TGTGCCAGCTCAAGGGACAGGAGGAACACCGGGGAGCTGTTTTTT. Its protein is CASSRDRRNTGELFF.

This clonotype was seen a few times. The chain carries TRBV5-1 and TRBJ2-7; the D gene is possibly TRBD1 (6 bases). V was cut by 4 bases and J by 6 bases, with 14 bases left in between. CDR1 is SGHRS and CDR2 is YFSETQ in the germline V gene. The CDR3 has 13 amino acids. Written as DNA, the CDR3 is TGCGCCAGCAGCGCGGAGAACAGGGTCGAGCAGTACTTC. It encodes CASSAENRVEQYF.

The chain links TRBV19 to TRBJ1-6, with D unclear. Germline V gene sequence: CDR1 LNHDA, CDR2 SQIVND (reference sequence). This CDR3 spans 16 amino acids. V lost 3 bases, J lost 0 bases, and 9 bases lay in between. This CDR3 is CASSIGVSSYNSPLHF. CDR3 coding DNA: TGTGCCAGTAGTATTGGCGTGAGCTCCTATAATTCACCCCTCCACTTT.

This clonotype was recorded at least ten times. V gene TRBV13 combines with J gene TRBJ2-1, with D maybe TRBD1 (6 bases). The V and J ends lost 0 bases and 0 bases respectively, with 15 bases between them. Germline V gene data show CDR1 as PRHDT and CDR2 as FYEKMQ (reference sequence). The CDR3 sequence is 18 residues long. The CDR3, as DNA: TGTGCCAGCAGCTTAGGACAGGACCTAGGGGGCTCCTACAATGAGCAGTTCTTC. The encoded protein is CASSLGQDLGGSYNEQFF.

At least ten counts were recorded for this clonotype. The chain couples TRBV6-5 to TRBJ1-5, with D hard to call. From germline, CDR1 is MNHEY and CDR2 SVGAGI. The CDR3 totals 15 residues. V dropped 2 bases and J dropped 3 bases, with 11 bases sitting between them. CDR3 in DNA: TGTGCCAGCAGTTACCTTTTAAAGGCCAATCAGCCCCAGCATTTT. Encoded protein: CASSYLLKANQPQHF.

This clonotype has at least ten counts. The CDR3, as DNA: TGTGCCAGCAGTTCCGCGGGGCGCGATACGCAGTATTTT. Its protein product is CASSSAGRDTQYF. The chain has TRBV12-3 or TRBV12-4 and TRBJ2-3, with a weak D call TRBD2 (6 bases). V lost 4 bases and J 6 bases, leaving 11 bases between the germline ends. This CDR3 has 13 residues.

The V call is TRBV20-1, the J call TRBJ2-1; 11 positions agree with TRBD2. The CDR3 spans 17 residues. V lost 5 bases and J lost 4; bases outside the gene matches: 13. Germline V gene data show CDR1 as DFQATT and CDR2 as SNEGSKA (reference sequence). The CDR3 region has the DNA TGCAGTGCTGTAAAGACCTCGGGACTAGCGGATTACAATGAGCAGTTCTTC. This codes for CSAVKTSGLADYNEQFF.

The chain carries TRBV27 and TRBJ2-7; 8 bases are shared with TRBD1. Germline V gene sequence: CDR1 MNHEY, CDR2 SMNVEV (reference sequence). V lost 0 bases to trimming and J lost 4 bases; unmatched junction nucleotides: 5. The CDR3 sequence is 15 residues long. CDR3 protein: CASSLSSGQGYEQYF. CDR3 nucleotides: TGTGCCAGCAGTTTATCATCCGGACAGGGTTACGAGCAGTACTTC.

This clonotype was seen repeatedly, ten times or more. V is TRBV7-8 and J is TRBJ2-1, with 10 bases identical to TRBD2. The V segment lost 0 bases and the J segment 7 bases; nucleotides outside the gene matches: 3. Germline assignment: CDR1 SGHVS and CDR2 FQNEAQ. CDR3 length: 15 residues. In nucleotides, the CDR3 is TGTGCCAGCAGCTTAGCTAGCGGGGGGTGGAATGAGCAGTTCTTC. Translation gives CASSLASGGWNEQFF.

Notes on this clonotype: Mismatch with germline at one junction end may stem from a read error. The rearrangement uses TRBV28 and TRBJ1-1; D may be TRBD1 (6 bases). Germline CDR1 and CDR2: MDHEN and SYDVKM. This CDR3 spans 16 amino acids. In DNA, the CDR3 is TGTGCCAGCAGTCCGGGGGGCCGGCGAACAAGTACTGAGGCTTTCTTT. Translated: CASSPGGRRTSTEAFF.

This clonotype was seen a handful of times. The CDR3 protein is CASSDLGQFSGANVLTF. CDR3 sequence (DNA): TGTGCCAGCAGCGACTTGGGACAGTTCTCTGGGGCCAACGTCCTGACTTTC. The chain employs TRBV6-1 and TRBJ2-6, with 7 bases matching TRBD1. Germline CDR1 and CDR2: MNHNS and SASEGT. CDR3 length: 17 amino acids. Trimming took 6 bases from V and 0 from J; bases not matched to a gene: 8.

This clonotype was seen ten or more times. The rearrangement uses TRBV11-2 and TRBJ2-7; D uncertain. The V and J ends lost 0 bases and 2 bases respectively, with 8 bases between them. The CDR3 runs to 14 residues. Germline values: CDR1 SGHAT, CDR2 FQNNGV. CDR3 nucleotides: TGTGCCAGCAGCTTAGATTTGGCAGCCTACGAGCAGTACTTC. Its protein product is CASSLDLAAYEQYF.

A note on this clonotype: Being one base from a much bigger clone, this may be a read error. The chain employs TRBV11-2 and TRBJ1-4; 7 bases line up with TRBD1. In germline, CDR1 is SGHAT, CDR2 FQNNGV. The CDR3 length is 15 residues. The CDR3 DNA reads as TGTGCCAGCAGTTATACCGGGACAGTGGGCGAAAGACTGTTTTTT. Amino acid sequence: CASSYTGTVGERLFF.

This chain joins TRBV6-5 and TRBJ1-1; D gene ambiguous. In germline, CDR1 is MNHEY, CDR2 SVGAGI. Deletions cut 2 bases from V and 4 bases from J, with 17 bases between. CDR3 size: 16 residues. The CDR3 bases are TGTGCCAGCAGTTACCGGTCGAACAGATCGACCACTGAAGCTTTCTTT. As protein: CASSYRSNRSTTEAFF.